This TCR beta chain was sequenced for a study of post-analysis software for immune sequencing data. Study overall: Recorded disease courses covered relapsing-remitting, secondary progressive and progressive-relapsing multiple sclerosis. Some patients had no subtype annotation. Study observations and caveats: Controls' normalized Chao1 diversity significantly exceeded that of multiple sclerosis patients. Under the F measure, samples that were prepared in one batch clustered strongly together. With TRBV5-6, TRBV5-1 and TRBV20-1 included, 4 or 5 TRBV segments were more frequent in patients than in controls.

Presence of unique molecular identifiers characterized the TCR beta cDNA libraries. TCRdb called the PCR reads again in MiXCR, with one record for every CDR3 protein. This table has approximately 440,000 distinct CDR3 sequences, roughly 46% appearing once. Worth noting for this clonotype: Its antigen is still unknown.

In germline, CDR1 is SEHNR, CDR2 FQNEAQ (reference sequence). The junction had 9 bases not matched to a gene; V was cut back by 7 bases and J by 8 bases. This CDR3 has 14 amino acids. This clonotype was sampled from a girl aged 10 to 17 with multiple sclerosis. The chain joins TRBV7-9 to TRBJ1-2; 11 bases map to TRBD1. The sequenced sample was blood. CDR3 in DNA: TGTGCCAGCACCCGGACAGGGGGCGGGGAAGGCTACACCTTC. Protein product: CASTRTGGGEGYTF. The full variable domain, its missing parts supplied by reference TRBV7-9 and TRBJ1-2, is DTGVSQNPRHKITKRGQNVTFRCDPISEHNRLYWYRQTLGQGPEFLTYFQNEAQLEKSRLLSDRFSAERPKGSFSTLEIQRTEQGDSAMYLCASTRTGGGEGYTFGSGTRLTVV.